This TCR beta chain was obtained from a study of cytomegalovirus exposure and HLA in healthy donors. CDR3 length: 15 amino acids. V gave up 1 base and J gave up 3 bases, with 12 bases separating them. Germline CDR1 SGHTA, CDR2 FQGNSA. Overall study findings and caveats: Most TCRs appeared rarely, but some public TCRs recurred in many donors. An analysis done earlier found most TCR beta V segments productive about 87% or about 30% of the time.

Concerning this clone: What it recognizes is unknown.

The PCR employed 60 Vbeta primers together with 13 Jbeta primers. Using immunoSEQ multiplex PCR, the repertoire was profiled, and TCRdb retains in-frame clones only, with some absent. The sample has around 150,000 clones, roughly three quarters seen once; the top ten hold 2.5% to 3.5%. The receptor was derived from a man aged 40-50 years in good health and CMV-seronegative. The sequenced sample was PBMCs. The gene calls are TRBV7-2 and TRBJ1-1, with D maybe TRBD1 (6 bases). The DNA for the CDR3 is TGTGCCAGCAGCTTAGTGGGGGGGCTCGACACTGAAGCTTTCTTT. It encodes CASSLVGGLDTEAFF.